This passage covers 17 T cell receptor beta chains from one sample sequenced in a study of control samples from healthy donors and cancer patients. Using immunoSEQ multiplex PCR, the repertoire was profiled, and TCRdb retains in-frame clones only, with some absent. The sample lists about 150,000 clones, 85% to 95% occurring once. Sequenced material: blood. These receptors were collected from a man in his forties or fifties in good health.

This sequence joins TRBV3-1 (or the pseudogene TRBV3-2) and TRBJ2-7; D perhaps matches TRBD2 (5 bases). Between the trimmed V and J ends, which lost 1 base and 1 base, there was a span of 11 bases. The CDR3 extends over 15 amino acids. Germline assignment: CDR1 LGHDT and CDR2 YNNKEL (reference sequence). CDR3 amino acids: CASSQAAPGSYEQYF. DNA for the CDR3: TGTGCCAGCAGCCAAGCCGCCCCGGGATCCTACGAGCAGTACTTC.

V is TRBV19 and J is TRBJ2-1, with a possible D match to TRBD2 (7 bases). Germline loops: CDR1 LNHDA, CDR2 SQIVND (reference sequence). The CDR3 has 16 residues. V was trimmed by 7 bases and J by 3 bases, leaving 19 bases between them. In DNA form, the CDR3 reads TGTGCCAGTACGTGGGGCCGGGGGGCCATCTACAATGAGCAGTTCTTC. It is translated as CASTWGRGAIYNEQFF.

The chain combines TRBV27 with TRBJ2-1; D might be TRBD1 (6 bases). This CDR3 comprises 16 residues. Trimming pared 5 bases from V and 2 bases from J, leaving 16 bases between. The V gene's germline CDR1 is MNHEY and CDR2 SMNVEV (reference sequence). The chain's CDR3 is CASSPPGRGTYNEQFF. CDR3 nucleotides: TGTGCCAGCAGTCCCCCGGGCAGGGGAACCTACAATGAGCAGTTCTTC.

A note on this clone: An end of the junction differs from the germline gene, which may be a read error. This chain connects TRBV7-2 to TRBJ2-1; 10 bases map to TRBD2. Germline CDR1 SGHTA, CDR2 FQGNSA. The CDR3 covers 16 residues. Here the CDR3 DNA reads TGTGCCAGCAGTTTAGCCGGGACTAGCGCCCGCAATGAGCAGTTCTTC. Translated, it gives CASSLAGTSARNEQFF.

The chain carries TRBV18 and TRBJ1-1, with TRBD1 identical over 9 bases. Germline V gene lookup returns CDR1 KGHSH and CDR2 LQKENI. V shed 1 base, J shed 1 base, and the junction held 10 bases outside the gene matches. The CDR3 sequence is 18 residues long. The CDR3 loop reads CASSPLRPGTGTNTEAFF. CDR3 sequence (DNA): TGTGCCAGCTCACCACTCCGTCCCGGGACAGGGACGAACACTGAAGCTTTCTTT.

The chain has TRBV5-1 and TRBJ2-3; 13 bases fit TRBD2. The CDR3 is 15 residues long. V dropped 3 bases and J dropped 6; count of bases not matched to a gene: 4. Germline CDR1 is SGHRS and CDR2 is YFSETQ. The CDR3 DNA reads as TGCGCCAGCAGCTCGACTAGCGGGGGGTCGGATACGCAGTATTTT. Protein sequence: CASSSTSGGSDTQYF.

This chain links TRBV6-5 with TRBJ1-2; D may be TRBD1 (6 bases). V gave up 6 bases and J gave up 4 bases, with 12 bases separating them. The CDR3 runs 13 residues. The V gene's germline CDR1 is MNHEY and CDR2 SVGAGI. The CDR3 protein is CASSQAGAYGYTF. Written as DNA, the CDR3 is TGTGCCAGCAGCCAAGCAGGGGCCTATGGCTACACCTTC.

The chain combines TRBV28 with TRBJ1-4, with a possible D match to TRBD1 (5 bases). The CDR3 contains 15 residues. Per the germline V gene, CDR1 is MDHEN and CDR2 is SYDVKM. Trimming shortened V by 5 bases and J by 8 bases, and 18 bases separated the two germline ends. CDR3 sequence (DNA): TGTGCCAGCAGTCGGCCCGGGGGGTCTTGGGAAAAACTGTTTTTT. Translation: CASSRPGGSWEKLFF.

The J gene is TRBJ2-1, the V gene TRBV24-1; 9 bases match TRBD1. The V and J ends lost 2 bases and 8 bases, in that order; junction bases with no gene match: 6. Germline lookup yields CDR1 KGHDR and CDR2 SFDVKD. There are 15 residues in the CDR3. As DNA, the CDR3 is TGTGCCACCAGTGATTACGGGACAGGGTACGATGAGCAGTTCTTC. Its protein is CATSDYGTGYDEQFF.

The rearrangement uses TRBV7-9 and TRBJ2-5; TRBD1 matches 7 bases. The germline V gene has CDR1 SEHNR and CDR2 FQNEAQ (reference sequence). V lost 5 bases and J lost 1; bases outside the gene matches: 4. The CDR3 length is 14 residues. The DNA of the CDR3 is TGTGCCAGCAGCCCCGGGACAGTCCAAGAGACCCAGTACTTC. It yields the protein CASSPGTVQETQYF.

The chain uses TRBV12-3 or TRBV12-4 and TRBJ1-1; D perhaps matches TRBD1 (5 bases). CDR3 size: 13 residues. Deletions cut 6 bases from V and 1 base from J, with 9 bases between. CDR3 residues: CASRKQENTEAFF. The CDR3 coding sequence is TGTGCCAGCAGAAAACAGGAGAACACTGAAGCTTTCTTT.

The chain employs TRBV24-1 and TRBJ2-3, with TRBD1 as a possible D gene (5 bases). This CDR3 has 15 amino acids. Germline CDR1 reads KGHDR; CDR2 reads SFDVKD. With 4 bases removed from V and 0 bases from J, the gap between germline ends came to 10 bases. As DNA, the CDR3 is TGTGCCACCAGTGAAGGGGTGGAGAGCACAGATACGCAGTATTTT. Its translation: CATSEGVESTDTQYF.

The V and J genes are TRBV10-3 and TRBJ1-1; D is unresolved. There are 14 residues in the CDR3. V was pared by 3 bases and J by 1 base, with 9 bases between. The germline CDR1 and CDR2 sequences are ENHRY and SYGVKD. CDR3 amino acids: CAISDSRRNTEAFF. For the CDR3, the DNA is TGTGCCATCAGTGATAGCCGGAGGAACACTGAAGCTTTCTTT.

The chain employs TRBV6-5 and TRBJ1-1, with TRBD1 as a possible D gene (5 bases). CDR3 size: 13 residues. Trimming took 8 bases from V and 1 from J, leaving 11 bases between them. The germline CDR1 and CDR2 sequences are MNHEY and SVGAGI. The CDR3 bases are TGTGCCAGCCAAGGGGTCAGGAACACTGAAGCTTTCTTT. Its translation is CASQGVRNTEAFF.

The V gene is TRBV5-6, the J gene TRBJ2-1; possible D gene TRBD2, 5 bases. V lost 4 bases and J lost 14, with 25 bases in between. The CDR3 has 15 residues. Germline loops: CDR1 SGHDT, CDR2 YYEEEE. The CDR3 reads CASSPNPAGPKTEFF. DNA of the CDR3: TGTGCCAGCAGCCCCAACCCGGCGGGCCCAAAAACGGAGTTCTTC.

The V call is TRBV24-1, the J call TRBJ1-1; weak D call: TRBD1 (6 bases). CDR3 length: 13 residues. The V gene's germline CDR1 is KGHDR and CDR2 SFDVKD. Trimming left V 5 bases short and J 3 bases short, with 9 bases between. CDR3: CATSVAGDTEAFF. CDR3 DNA sequence: TGTGCCACCAGTGTGGCAGGGGACACTGAAGCTTTCTTT.

J is TRBJ1-6 and V is TRBV19; D ambiguous. Germline V gene lookup returns CDR1 LNHDA and CDR2 SQIVND (reference sequence). The CDR3 length is 14 residues. Trimming stripped 5 bases from V and 10 bases from J, with 15 bases between. The CDR3 is CASSPDVRYSPLHF. For the CDR3, the DNA is TGTGCCAGTAGTCCGGACGTCCGGTACTCACCCCTCCACTTT.